This T cell receptor (beta chain) was sequenced for a study of blood T cells in healthy people across ages. Study results and caveats: Per million T cells, the diversity of TCR beta decreased roughly linearly as age advanced.

The CDR3 consists of 15 residues. Germline lookup yields CDR1 MNHEY and CDR2 SMNVEV (reference sequence). This clonotype appeared a few times. Its matching antigen is unknown. The second PCR ran about 6 to 12 cycles with a sample-barcoded 5' primer and J-beta primers. TCRdb reprocessed the 5' RACE reads via MiXCR and lists one record per CDR3 protein. The data contain about 780,000 distinct CDR3 sequences, roughly 24% of them singletons. The sample was also linked to a second study, of T cells of mothers and their children.

Sequenced sample: blood. The source is a boy younger than 18 in good health. The rearrangement links TRBV27 to TRBJ2-5; 7 nucleotides line up with TRBD1. The DNA end favors TRBJ2-7, so the J call may be wrong. The CDR3 DNA follows: TGTGCCAGCAGTCTACGACCCGACAGGGCCTACGAGCAGTACTTC. Translated, it gives CASSLRPDRAYEQYF.